This T cell receptor beta chain was sequenced during a study of T cell responses to AZD1222 COVID-19 vaccine. Germline values: CDR1 ENHRY, CDR2 SYGVKD. CDR3 length: 14 amino acids. The V end was cut by 3 bases, the J end by 7 bases, with 10 bases between. Assay: immunoSEQ multiplex PCR; the TCRdb copy retains only in-frame clones and omits some. The sample has under 130,000 clones, 90% to 95% seen once. This sequence originates from an adult in good health. The rearrangement joins TRBV10-3 to TRBJ1-6; D gene ambiguous. Specimen: peripheral blood, collected on day 0 of AZD1222 vaccination. CDR3 bases: TGTGCCATCAGTGATTCTAACATGAATTCACCCCTCCACTTT. Translating it yields CAISDSNMNSPLHF.